The 22 T cell receptor beta chains below were found in one sample sequenced in a study of regulatory T cells in long-lasting Graves disease. As to time point: newly diagnosed GD, antithyroid drugs for less than 3 months. The TCR library was made from RNA extracted from PBMCs. Arm-PCR of CDR3 regions with iRepertoire HTBI primers generated TCR beta libraries. TCRdb re-called the multiplex PCR reads through MiXCR, storing one row per CDR3 protein. The data contain around 420,000 distinct CDR3 sequences, over 12% of them seen just once; the ten biggest clones take up roughly 8%. These records were also assigned to another study, of T cells in Graves' hyperthyroidism and ophthalmopathy.

Sequenced material: peripheral blood mononuclear cells (PBMCs), taken at new diagnosis, from a patient treated with antithyroid drugs. The receptors shown here come from a woman between 40 and 55 years old with Graves disease.

Comment on this clonotype: A much larger clone sits a single nucleotide away, making a read error possible. V usage is TRBV11-2 and J usage is TRBJ2-5; TRBD1 matches at 10 bases. Germline-derived CDR1 and CDR2 are SGHAT and FQNNGV. The CDR3 has 15 amino acids. The CDR3, as DNA: TGTGCCAACAGCTTAGACAGGGGGCGGCAAGAGACCCAGTACTTC. This codes for CANSLDRGRQETQYF.

This clonotype was seen repeatedly, ten times or more. The chain joins TRBV15 to TRBJ1-2, with D perhaps matching TRBD1 (5 bases). Looked up from germline, CDR1 is LNHNV and CDR2 is YYDKDF (reference sequence). The CDR3 is made up of 14 amino acids. Trimming cost V 0 bases and J 4 bases, with 9 bases left between them. The CDR3 protein is CATSREQDGYGYTF. The CDR3 DNA reads TGTGCCACCAGCAGAGAACAGGACGGCTATGGCTACACCTTC.

Details on this clonotype: A read error likely explains this, since a far larger clone differs by one base. The chain recombines TRBV7-8 with TRBJ2-3, with D possibly being TRBD1 or TRBD2 (6 bases each). This CDR3 has 16 amino acids. The germline V gene has CDR1 SGHVS and CDR2 FQNEAQ. This CDR3 is CASILEGGAMSDTQYF. In nucleotides, the CDR3 is TGTGCCAGCATCTTAGAGGGGGGCGCAATGTCAGATACGCAGTATTTT.

The table lists this clonotype with many counts. The J gene is TRBJ2-7, the V gene TRBV28; TRBD1 matches at 7 bases. Trimming removed 3 bases from V and 5 bases from J; junction bases left unmatched: 28. Germline loops: CDR1 MDHEN, CDR2 SYDVKM. The CDR3 has 21 amino acids. CDR3 region: CASSFDLGWGQRTGIRHEQYF. The CDR3 coding sequence is TGTGCCAGCAGTTTTGATCTGGGGTGGGGACAGCGAACAGGGATTCGACACGAGCAGTACTTC. Full variable domain (remainder filled in from reference TRBV28 and TRBJ2-7): DVKVTQSSRYLVKRTGEKVFLECVQDMDHENMFWYRQDPGLGLRLIYFSYDVKMKEKGDIPEGYSVSREKKERFSLILESASTNQTSMYLCASSFDLGWGQRTGIRHEQYFGPGTRLTVT.

This clonotype was observed many times. The chain links TRBV27 to TRBJ2-7; D might be TRBD2 (5 bases). This CDR3 is 13 amino acids long. Trimming cost V 2 bases and J 3 bases, with 8 bases left between them. Per germline, CDR1 MNHEY and CDR2 SMNVEV (reference sequence). The chain's CDR3 is CASSLREDYEQYF. Here the CDR3 DNA reads TGTGCCAGCAGTTTACGGGAAGACTACGAGCAGTACTTC.

The chain carries TRBV5-1 and TRBJ1-2, with D possibly matching TRBD1 (6 bases). Germline CDR1 and CDR2: SGHRS and YFSETQ. The CDR3 sequence is 12 residues long. V dropped 4 bases and J dropped 4 bases, with 8 bases sitting between them. The CDR3 DNA reads TGCGCCAGCAGCAAGGACAGCTATGGCTACACCTTC. Protein product: CASSKDSYGYTF.

Details on this clonotype: This may be a read error: a much more frequent sequence differs by one nucleotide. The genes are TRBV28 and TRBJ2-1; 8 bases are shared with TRBD2. The CDR3 contains 12 residues. The trim removed 3 bases at V and 15 bases at J, leaving 7 bases unmatched. CDR1 and CDR2 from the germline V gene are MDHEN and SYDVKM. The CDR3 protein is CASSFTREGGFF. CDR3 DNA: TGTGCCAGCAGTTTCACCCGGGAGGGGGGGTTCTTC.

As to this clonotype: Since a much larger clone is just one base distant, this may be a read error. The chain has TRBV11-3 and TRBJ2-2; a possible D gene is TRBD2 (6 bases). This CDR3 has 15 residues. Germline values: CDR1 SGHNT, CDR2 YENEEA. CDR3 bases: TGTGCCAGCAACAACCAGCGGGCCCAGGGCGGGGAGCCGTTTTTT. Protein product: CASNNQRAQGGEPFF.

This clonotype was seen many times. This chain links TRBV28 with TRBJ2-7, with TRBD1 identical over 8 bases. CDR3 size: 16 residues. V trimming: 5 bases; J trimming: 0 bases; junction bases outside the gene matches: 9. Germline V gives CDR1 MDHEN, CDR2 SYDVKM. The CDR3 DNA reads TGTGCCAGCAGTCCATCGGGACAGGCGATCTCCTACGAGCAGTACTTC. It codes for CASSPSGQAISYEQYF. Together with reference TRBV28 and TRBJ2-7, the CDR3 gives the full variable domain: DVKVTQSSRYLVKRTGEKVFLECVQDMDHENMFWYRQDPGLGLRLIYFSYDVKMKEKGDIPEGYSVSREKKERFSLILESASTNQTSMYLCASSPSGQAISYEQYFGPGTRLTVT.

In regard to this clonotype: A much bigger clone sits one base away, suggesting this may be a read error. Because it lacks the conserved phenylalanine or tryptophan at the end, this CDR3 is likely a read error. The rearrangement links TRBV11-3 to TRBJ2-7; possibly TRBD2 for D (6 bases). The V and J ends lost 5 bases and 4 bases respectively, with 12 bases between them. The CDR3 has 13 amino acids. Germline values: CDR1 SGHNT, CDR2 YENEEA. As DNA, the CDR3 is TGTGCCAGCAGCCCTCAGGAGGGATACGAGCAGTACTTA. Its protein is CASSPQEGYEQYL.

This clonotype was seen once. The chain uses TRBV6-5 and TRBJ2-7; the D gene is possibly TRBD1 (5 bases). The CDR3 runs 11 residues. The V gene lost 2 bases and the J gene lost 6 bases, with 5 bases spanning the gap. Germline V CDR1 and CDR2: MNHEY, SVGAGI. The CDR3 DNA reads as TGTGCCAGCAGTTACGGGGCCGAGCAGTACTTC. It translates to CASSYGAEQYF.

This clonotype has ten or more counts. The gene calls are TRBV11-1 and TRBJ1-3; D not resolved. V was trimmed by 4 bases and J by 0 bases, leaving 7 bases between them. The CDR3 totals 14 residues. The germline V gene has CDR1 SGHAT and CDR2 FQDESV (reference sequence). CDR3 amino acids: CASSSYASGNTIYF. CDR3 nucleotides: TGTGCCAGCAGCTCGTATGCCTCTGGAAACACCATATATTTT.

Many counts were recorded for this clonotype. The chain uses TRBV19 and TRBJ2-6; D is tentatively TRBD1 or TRBD2 (5 bases each). This CDR3 spans 15 amino acids. Per germline, CDR1 LNHDA and CDR2 SQIVND (reference sequence). V lost 7 bases and J 0 bases, leaving 10 bases between the germline ends. Here the CDR3 DNA reads TGTGCCAGTAACCGGGGACGCTCTGGGGCCAACGTCCTGACTTTC. Translation: CASNRGRSGANVLTF.

This clonotype was seen repeatedly, ten times or more. The rearrangement uses TRBV10-3 and TRBJ2-1; TRBD2 aligns across 10 bases. The CDR3 consists of 13 residues. Germline V gives CDR1 ENHRY, CDR2 SYGVKD. The V segment lost 8 bases and the J segment 5 bases; nucleotides outside the gene matches: 3. The CDR3 loop reads CAISGTSDNEQFF. The DNA of the CDR3 is TGTGCCATCTCCGGGACTAGCGACAATGAGCAGTTCTTC.

This clonotype was seen a few times. The chain carries TRBV20-1 and TRBJ2-3; 7 nucleotides line up with TRBD2. V lost 0 bases, J lost 2 bases, and 11 bases stayed unmatched. CDR1 is DFQATT, CDR2 SNEGSKA, per germline (reference sequence). This CDR3 region has 17 residues. The CDR3 loop is CSARDQEGAGVTDTQYF. The CDR3 bases are TGCAGTGCTAGAGATCAAGAAGGGGCGGGGGTCACAGATACGCAGTATTTT.

This clonotype was recorded at least ten times. The chain couples TRBV3-1 to TRBJ2-1; 10 bases fit TRBD2. The ends lost 4 bases at V and 5 bases at J; junction bases unmatched: 11. The CDR3 has 17 residues. Per germline, CDR1 LGHDT and CDR2 YNNKEL (reference sequence). This chain's CDR3 is CASSPRDHTSGDNEQFF. The DNA for the CDR3 is TGTGCCAGCAGCCCCCGGGACCACACTAGCGGGGACAATGAGCAGTTCTTC.

This clonotype has ten or more counts. The chain's CDR3 is CASSLGRRFFSGANVLTF. CDR3 sequence (DNA): TGTGCCAGCAGTTTGGGACGGCGATTCTTCTCTGGGGCCAACGTCCTGACTTTC. J is TRBJ2-6 and V is TRBV12-3 or TRBV12-4; D possibly uses TRBD1 or TRBD2 (5 bases each). The CDR3 extends over 18 amino acids. The ends were cut back, 3 bases at V and 0 bases at J, with 15 bases in the middle.

This rearrangement joins TRBV7-3 to TRBJ2-1; possibly TRBD1 for D (6 bases). V dropped 2 bases and J dropped 5 bases, with 16 bases sitting between them. The CDR3 runs 16 residues. Germline CDR1 is SGHTA and CDR2 is FQGTGA. CDR3 region: CASSLQVGTPNNEQFF. The CDR3 DNA follows: TGTGCCAGCAGCTTACAAGTTGGGACACCAAACAATGAGCAGTTCTTC.

In this sample, this clonotype turned up many times. The rearrangement joins TRBV7-2 to TRBJ2-3; 7 bases match TRBD1. The junction had 3 bases not matched to a gene; V was cut back by 4 bases and J by 2 bases. This CDR3 comprises 14 residues. Looked up from germline, CDR1 is SGHTA and CDR2 is FQGNSA. CDR3 sequence (DNA): TGTGCCAGCAGCTCCGGACAGGCCACAGATACGCAGTATTTT. It codes for CASSSGQATDTQYF.

The chain recombines TRBV5-4 with TRBJ2-1, with 13 bases identical to TRBD2. J was trimmed by 6 bases and V by 4 bases; bases with no gene match: 4. Per the germline V gene, CDR1 is SGHNT and CDR2 is YYREEE (reference sequence). CDR3 length equals 15 residues. CDR3 in amino acids: CASSPGTSGINEQFF. The CDR3, as DNA: TGTGCCAGCAGCCCCGGGACTAGCGGGATCAATGAGCAGTTCTTC.

Of note for this clonotype: This may come from a read error, since a much larger clone is one base off. This rearrangement joins TRBV4-1 to TRBJ2-7, with 7 bases lining up with TRBD2. The length of the CDR3 is 15 residues. V lost 4 bases to trimming and J lost 3 bases; unmatched junction nucleotides: 9. Germline V lookup: CDR1 MGHRA, CDR2 YSYEKL. CDR3 sequence reads: CASSPWLAEDYEQYF. The CDR3 DNA reads TGCGCCAGCAGCCCCTGGCTAGCGGAAGACTACGAGCAGTACTTC.

This clonotype showed up many times. The chain combines TRBV30 with TRBJ2-5; D ambiguous. Germline CDR1 and CDR2: GTSNPN and SVGIG (reference sequence). The CDR3 sequence is 12 residues long. The germline V and J ends were trimmed by 0 bases and 3 bases, with 5 bases remaining between them. The CDR3 protein is CAWSVRKETQYF. The CDR3 region has the DNA TGTGCCTGGAGTGTCAGGAAAGAGACCCAGTACTTC.